The next 9 T cell receptor beta chains were all read from a single sample in a study of T cells in Graves' hyperthyroidism and ophthalmopathy. RNA transcripts served as the template for amplifying TCR beta CDR3 regions. An initial round of RT-PCR targeting the TCR CDR3 relied on the HTBI primer set. TCRdb used MiXCR to reprocess the multiplex PCR reads, holding one entry per CDR3 protein. This table has fewer than 500,000 distinct CDR3 sequences, roughly 14% appearing once. What was sequenced was blood. Receptor source: a woman younger than 45 with Graves' ophthalmopathy.

Many counts were recorded for this clonotype. The V call is TRBV20-1, the J call TRBJ1-4; D not resolved. There are 13 residues in the CDR3. Germline CDR1 and CDR2: DFQATT and SNEGSKA (reference sequence). The V end lost 5 bases, the J end lost 8 bases, and 15 bases lay between the germline ends. This chain's CDR3 is CSAPDGRKEKLFF. DNA of the CDR3: TGCAGTGCTCCCGACGGGCGGAAAGAAAAACTGTTTTTT.

CDR3 DNA: TGCGCCAGCAGAGAACAGGGTTCCTCGAATGAGCAGTTCTTC. It codes for CASREQGSSNEQFF. This chain connects TRBV10-2 to TRBJ2-1, with D possibly being TRBD1 (6 bases). Trimming took off 6 bases at V and 7 bases at J, with 16 bases between the two ends. The CDR3 is made up of 14 amino acids. Germline assignment: CDR1 WSHSY and CDR2 SAAADI.

This clonotype has ten or more counts. The chain is built from TRBV2 and TRBJ2-1; 9 nucleotides agree with TRBD1. J gave up 6 bases and V 6 bases, and 9 bases lay outside the gene matches. Germline loops: CDR1 SNHLY, CDR2 FYNNEI. The CDR3 runs to 15 residues. The CDR3 region is CASSAGTGSGNEQFF. In DNA, the CDR3 is TGTGCCAGCAGCGCCGGGACAGGGTCGGGCAATGAGCAGTTCTTC.

In the case of this clonotype: This may come from a read error, since a much larger clone is one base off. This chain links TRBV7-7 with TRBJ2-3, with TRBD1 as a possible D gene (6 bases). There are 14 residues in the CDR3. Germline assignment: CDR1 SSHAT and CDR2 FNYEAQ (reference sequence). This CDR3 is CASSLPTGEDTQYF. The CDR3 region has the DNA TGTGCTAGCAGCTTGCCGACAGGCGAAGATACGCAGTATTTT.

This clonotype was seen a single time. A read error is possible here, since a much larger clone lies one base away. V is TRBV28 and J is TRBJ2-7; weak D call: TRBD2 (6 bases). This CDR3 spans 15 amino acids. From germline, CDR1 is MDHEN and CDR2 SYDVKM. Written as DNA, the CDR3 is TGTGCCAGCATTTTACGCGGGACGAGGTCCTACGAGCAGTACTTC. Its translation is CASILRGTRSYEQYF. The full variable domain, completed using reference TRBV28 and TRBJ2-7, is DVKVTQSSRYLVKRTGEKVFLECVQDMDHENMFWYRQDPGLGLRLIYFSYDVKMKEKGDIPEGYSVSREKKERFSLILESASTNQTSMYLCASILRGTRSYEQYFGPGTRLTVT.

This clonotype was observed at least ten times. The rearrangement links TRBV11-3 to TRBJ2-3, with 13 nucleotides matching TRBD2. This CDR3 region has 23 residues. V gave up 4 bases and J gave up 3 bases; unmatched junction bases: 25. Germline CDR1 and CDR2: SGHNT and YENEEA. The CDR3 reads CASSSFTARGLAGVISGTDTQYF. CDR3 DNA: TGTGCCAGCAGCTCCTTTACCGCCCGTGGACTAGCGGGGGTTATCTCAGGGACAGATACGCAGTATTTT.

Many counts were recorded for this clonotype. The V gene is TRBV30, the J gene TRBJ2-7; unclear D gene. With 1 base removed from V and 1 base from J, the gap between germline ends came to 11 bases. The germline V gene has CDR1 GTSNPN and CDR2 SVGIG (reference sequence). This CDR3 is 14 amino acids long. As DNA, the CDR3 is TGTGCCTGGAGTGGTCGCCTACAGTCCTACGAGCAGTACTTC. Translation gives CAWSGRLQSYEQYF.

This clonotype has just a few counts. This chain joins TRBV29-1 and TRBJ1-2, with D hard to call. The CDR3 extends over 12 amino acids. Germline CDR1 is SQVTM and CDR2 is ANQGSEA. Trimming left V 2 bases short and J 13 bases short, with 17 bases between. The CDR3 protein is CSVESGSVTTTF. CDR3 in DNA: TGCAGCGTTGAATCAGGCTCTGTTACGACCACCTTC.

This clonotype was found a few times. This sequence may be a read error, since a much larger clone differs from it by one base. The chain has TRBV7-3 and TRBJ2-1; 7 nucleotides agree with TRBD1. This CDR3 is 14 amino acids long. The V gene end was trimmed by 5 bases and the J gene end by 8 bases; junction bases not matched to a gene: 9. Germline CDR1 and CDR2: SGHTA and FQGTGA. CDR3: CASSQQTGSDEQFF. For the CDR3, the DNA is TGTGCCAGCAGCCAGCAGACAGGGTCCGATGAGCAGTTCTTC.